A selection of T cell receptor beta chains follows, all from one sample in a study of shared clonotypes between healthy human individuals. The data were produced by immunoSEQ multiplex PCR, yet TCRdb's version contains in-frame clones alone and is incomplete. The repertoire holds 2 million to 2.5 million clones, with 85% to 95% as singletons. Material for sequencing was naive CD4+ T cells from PBMCs. These receptors all stem from a young man in good health. Some clones in this sample may be carry-over from other donors' samples. CDR3s include the opening cysteine and the closing phenylalanine or tryptophan. Fields, in order: clone size, J gene, V gene, D gene, CDR3 protein. A D gene is named only where the DNA matches it firmly. Clone size is stated in some rows and not others, as once, few, many or a class when expanded.

clone size: .; J gene: TRBJ2-1; V gene: TRBV28; D gene: TRBD1; CDR3 protein: CASRQTDRVREQFF
clone size: .; J gene: TRBJ2-3; V gene: TRBV28; D gene: TRBD2; CDR3 protein: CASEISGVTDTQYF
clone size: once; J gene: TRBJ2-7; V gene: TRBV7-2; D gene: TRBD2; CDR3 protein: CASSLAPRLAGVHEQYF
clone size: .; J gene: TRBJ2-2; V gene: TRBV19; D gene: .; CDR3 protein: CASSIAVARATGELFF
clone size: .; J gene: TRBJ2-1; V gene: TRBV11-3; D gene: .; CDR3 protein: CASSVAAVSGNEQFF
clone size: .; J gene: TRBJ1-5; V gene: TRBV28; D gene: TRBD1; CDR3 protein: CASTGIGSTGGPQHF
clone size: .; J gene: TRBJ1-2; V gene: TRBV2; D gene: TRBD1; CDR3 protein: CASSETGGAGYTF
clone size: .; J gene: TRBJ1-5; V gene: TRBV6-5; D gene: .; CDR3 protein: CASSSNRELRWPQHF
clone size: .; J gene: TRBJ1-4; V gene: TRBV30; D gene: .; CDR3 protein: CAWSVPAGRFATNEKLFF
clone size: .; J gene: TRBJ2-3; V gene: TRBV18; D gene: TRBD1; CDR3 protein: CASSPGTGGTDTQYF
clone size: .; J gene: TRBJ1-3; V gene: TRBV9; D gene: .; CDR3 protein: CASSVATQGAGNTIYF
clone size: .; J gene: TRBJ2-5; V gene: TRBV28; D gene: .; CDR3 protein: CASTSTRGSRETQYF
clone size: .; J gene: TRBJ2-7; V gene: TRBV7-2; D gene: .; CDR3 protein: CASSLFWQSSYEQYF
clone size: .; J gene: TRBJ1-1; V gene: TRBV6-5; D gene: .; CDR3 protein: CASSFSRQLGTEAFF
clone size: .; J gene: TRBJ2-5; V gene: TRBV7-8; D gene: .; CDR3 protein: CASSLAGGRETQYF
clone size: .; J gene: TRBJ2-3; V gene: TRBV9; D gene: .; CDR3 protein: CASSVLGGQSTDTQYF
clone size: .; J gene: TRBJ2-1; V gene: TRBV4-3; D gene: TRBD2; CDR3 protein: CASSAGRGSYNEQFF
clone size: .; J gene: TRBJ2-2; V gene: TRBV7-3; D gene: .; CDR3 protein: CASSLFAGMNTGELFF
clone size: .; J gene: TRBJ2-5; V gene: TRBV6-5; D gene: .; CDR3 protein: CASSYSTGGLGETQYF
clone size: .; J gene: TRBJ2-2; V gene: TRBV4-3; D gene: TRBD2; CDR3 protein: CASSQEHFSGRWDTGELFF
clone size: .; J gene: TRBJ2-1; V gene: TRBV9; D gene: .; CDR3 protein: CASSVSLRDPLVGEQFF
clone size: .; J gene: TRBJ1-1; V gene: TRBV27; D gene: TRBD1; CDR3 protein: CASSLTQGRAFF
clone size: .; J gene: TRBJ2-3; V gene: TRBV7-2; D gene: .; CDR3 protein: CASSLYRASTDTQYF
clone size: .; J gene: TRBJ2-2; V gene: TRBV7-9; D gene: .; CDR3 protein: CASSLRGTGELFF
clone size: once; J gene: TRBJ2-1; V gene: TRBV4-1; D gene: TRBD1; CDR3 protein: CASSQGTGVRSYNEQFF
clone size: once; J gene: TRBJ2-3; V gene: TRBV7-3; D gene: TRBD2; CDR3 protein: CASQTSGGTDTQYF
clone size: .; J gene: TRBJ1-2; V gene: TRBV18; D gene: TRBD1; CDR3 protein: CASSPPRDSPYGYTF
clone size: .; J gene: TRBJ1-5; V gene: TRBV7-8; D gene: .; CDR3 protein: CASSLSRDNQPQHF
clone size: .; J gene: TRBJ2-7; V gene: TRBV2; D gene: .; CDR3 protein: CASSETSYEQYF
clone size: .; J gene: TRBJ2-7; V gene: TRBV7-9; D gene: .; CDR3 protein: CASREGQGPYEQYF
clone size: .; J gene: TRBJ2-7; V gene: TRBV29-1; D gene: .; CDR3 protein: CSVEDAGHSYEQYF
clone size: .; J gene: TRBJ2-7; V gene: TRBV9; D gene: .; CDR3 protein: CASSVVGSSYEQYF
clone size: .; J gene: TRBJ2-1; V gene: TRBV11-2; D gene: TRBD2; CDR3 protein: CASSLGLAGGLNEQFF
clone size: .; J gene: TRBJ2-3; V gene: TRBV30; D gene: .; CDR3 protein: CAWSRGTGRTDTQYF
clone size: .; J gene: TRBJ2-1; V gene: TRBV30; D gene: TRBD2; CDR3 protein: CAWSSTLAGFNNEQFF
clone size: .; J gene: TRBJ1-5; V gene: TRBV5-1; D gene: .; CDR3 protein: CASSSRTRVSNQPQHF
clone size: .; J gene: TRBJ2-2; V gene: TRBV18; D gene: TRBD2; CDR3 protein: CASSPEGRASTGELFF